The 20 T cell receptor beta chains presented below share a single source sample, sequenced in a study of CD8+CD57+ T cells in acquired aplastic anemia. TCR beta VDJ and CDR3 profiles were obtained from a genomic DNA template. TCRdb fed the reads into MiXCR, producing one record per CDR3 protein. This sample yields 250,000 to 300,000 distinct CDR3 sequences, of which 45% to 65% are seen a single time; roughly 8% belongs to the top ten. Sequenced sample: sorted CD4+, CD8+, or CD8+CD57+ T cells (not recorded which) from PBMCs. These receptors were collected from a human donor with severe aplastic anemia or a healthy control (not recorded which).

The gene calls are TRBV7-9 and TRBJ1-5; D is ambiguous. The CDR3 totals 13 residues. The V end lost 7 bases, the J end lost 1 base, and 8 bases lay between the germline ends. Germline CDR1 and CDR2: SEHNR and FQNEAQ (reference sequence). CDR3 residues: CASTPLSNQPQHF. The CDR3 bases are TGTGCCAGCACCCCCCTGAGCAATCAGCCCCAGCATTTT.

CDR3 nucleotide sequence: TGTGCCAGCAGCTTGGCCAATTCTCTGGCGCAGTATTTT. It specifies CASSLANSLAQYF. The V gene is TRBV5-6, the J gene TRBJ2-3; D remains unclear. The CDR3 totals 13 residues. Trimming shortened V by 0 bases and J by 10 bases, and 12 bases separated the two germline ends. Germline CDR1 SGHDT, CDR2 YYEEEE.

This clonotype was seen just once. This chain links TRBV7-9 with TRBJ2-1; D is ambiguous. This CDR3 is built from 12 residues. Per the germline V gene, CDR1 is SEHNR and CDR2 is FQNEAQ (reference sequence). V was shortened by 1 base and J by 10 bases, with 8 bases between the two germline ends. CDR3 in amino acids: CASSLVRPEQFF. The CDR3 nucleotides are TGTGCCAGCAGCTTAGTCCGGCCCGAGCAGTTCTTC.

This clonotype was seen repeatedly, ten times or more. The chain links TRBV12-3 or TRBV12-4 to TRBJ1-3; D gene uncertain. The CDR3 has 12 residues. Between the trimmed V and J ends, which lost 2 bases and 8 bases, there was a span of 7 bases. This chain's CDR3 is CASSLSRHTIYF. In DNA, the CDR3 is TGTGCCAGCAGTTTATCACGTCACACCATATATTTT.

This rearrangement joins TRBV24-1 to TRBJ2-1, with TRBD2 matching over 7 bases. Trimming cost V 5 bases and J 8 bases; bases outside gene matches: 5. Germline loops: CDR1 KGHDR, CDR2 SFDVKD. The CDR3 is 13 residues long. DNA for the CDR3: TGTGCCACCAGTGTAGATGCGGGGGATGAGCAGTTCTTC. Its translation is CATSVDAGDEQFF.

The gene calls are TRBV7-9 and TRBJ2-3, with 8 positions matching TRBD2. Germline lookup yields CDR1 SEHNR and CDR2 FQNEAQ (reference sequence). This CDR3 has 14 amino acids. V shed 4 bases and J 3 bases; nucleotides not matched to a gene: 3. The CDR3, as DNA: TGTGCCAGCAGCTCGGGACTAGGAACAGATACGCAGTATTTT. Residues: CASSSGLGTDTQYF.

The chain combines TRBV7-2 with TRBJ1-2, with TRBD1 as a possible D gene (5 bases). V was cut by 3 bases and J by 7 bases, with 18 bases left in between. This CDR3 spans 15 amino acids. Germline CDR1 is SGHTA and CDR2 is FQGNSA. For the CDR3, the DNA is TGTGCCAGCAGCTTCAGACTGGCAGGGCGGGCTGGCTACACCTTC. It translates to CASSFRLAGRAGYTF.

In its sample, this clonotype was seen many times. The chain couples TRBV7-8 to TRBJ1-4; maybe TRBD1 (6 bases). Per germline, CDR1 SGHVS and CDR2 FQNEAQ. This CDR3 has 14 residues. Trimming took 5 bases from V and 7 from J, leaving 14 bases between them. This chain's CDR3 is CASSLGGGFEKLFF. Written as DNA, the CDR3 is TGTGCCAGCAGCCTCGGGGGGGGCTTTGAAAAACTGTTTTTT. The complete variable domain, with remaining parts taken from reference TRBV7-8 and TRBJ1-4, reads GAGVSQSPRYKVAKRGQDVALRCDPISGHVSLFWYQQALGQGPEFLTYFQNEAQLDKSGLPSDRFFAERPEGSVSTLKIQRTQQEDSAVYLCASSLGGGFEKLFFGSGTQLSVL.

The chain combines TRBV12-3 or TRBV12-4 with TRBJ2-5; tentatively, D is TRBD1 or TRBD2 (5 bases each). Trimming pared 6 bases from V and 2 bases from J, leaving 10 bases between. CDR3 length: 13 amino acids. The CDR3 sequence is CASRTWGQETQYF. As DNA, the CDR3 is TGTGCCAGCAGGACCTGGGGGCAAGAGACCCAGTACTTC.

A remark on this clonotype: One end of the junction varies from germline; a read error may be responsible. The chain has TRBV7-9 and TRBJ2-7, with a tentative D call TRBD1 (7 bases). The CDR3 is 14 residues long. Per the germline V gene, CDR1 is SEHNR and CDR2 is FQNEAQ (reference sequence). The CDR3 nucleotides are TGTGCCAGCGCAGGGGGGCAGTACTCCTACGAGCAGCACTTC. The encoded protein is CASAGGQYSYEQHF.

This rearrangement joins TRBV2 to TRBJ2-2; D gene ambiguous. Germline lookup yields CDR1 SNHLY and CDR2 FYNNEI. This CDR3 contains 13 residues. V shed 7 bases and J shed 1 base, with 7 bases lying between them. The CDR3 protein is CASMQRNTGELFF. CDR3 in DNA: TGTGCCAGCATGCAGCGGAACACCGGGGAGCTGTTTTTT.

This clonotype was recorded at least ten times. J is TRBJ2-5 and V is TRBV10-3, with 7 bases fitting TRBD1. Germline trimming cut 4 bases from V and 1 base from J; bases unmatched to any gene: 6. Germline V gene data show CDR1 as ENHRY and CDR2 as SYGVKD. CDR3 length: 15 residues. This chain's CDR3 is CAISGRTGGQETQYF. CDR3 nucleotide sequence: TGTGCCATCAGTGGCAGGACAGGAGGCCAAGAGACCCAGTACTTC.

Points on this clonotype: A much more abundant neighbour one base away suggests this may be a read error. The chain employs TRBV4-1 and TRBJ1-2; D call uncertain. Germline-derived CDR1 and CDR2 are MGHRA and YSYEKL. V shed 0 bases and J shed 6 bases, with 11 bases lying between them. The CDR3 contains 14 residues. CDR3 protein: CASSQDRRVHGYTF. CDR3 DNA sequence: TGCGCCAGCAGCCAAGATCGGCGCGTCCATGGCTACACCTTC.

CDR3 coding DNA: TGTGCCAGCAGCTTAGAGAGAGCTGGCTACACCTTC. Amino acids: CASSLERAGYTF. This rearrangement joins TRBV7-9 to TRBJ1-2; D unclear. The CDR3 has 12 residues. V was pared by 1 base and J by 7 bases, with 7 bases between. Germline CDR1 and CDR2: SEHNR and FQNEAQ (reference sequence).

CDR3 protein: CSARRGPSNSPLHF. The CDR3 DNA reads as TGCAGTGCTAGAAGAGGGCCGTCCAATTCACCCCTCCACTTT. This rearrangement joins TRBV20-1 to TRBJ1-6; D is uncertain. V was clipped by 2 bases and J by 7 bases, with 12 bases between them. CDR3 length: 14 amino acids. Germline loops: CDR1 DFQATT, CDR2 SNEGSKA (reference sequence).

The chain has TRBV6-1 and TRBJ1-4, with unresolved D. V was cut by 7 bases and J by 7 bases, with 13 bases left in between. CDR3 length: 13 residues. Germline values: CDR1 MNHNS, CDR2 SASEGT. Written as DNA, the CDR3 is TGTGCCAGCATGGACCGACCGGGTGAAAAACTGTTTTTT. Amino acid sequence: CASMDRPGEKLFF.

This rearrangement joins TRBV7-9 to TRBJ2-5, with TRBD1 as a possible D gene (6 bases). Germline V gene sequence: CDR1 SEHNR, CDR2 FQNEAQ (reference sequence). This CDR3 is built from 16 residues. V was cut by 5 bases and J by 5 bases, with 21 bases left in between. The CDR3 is CASSPSGTRGGETQYF. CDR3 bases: TGTGCCAGCAGCCCGTCCGGGACACGGGGTGGTGAGACCCAGTACTTC. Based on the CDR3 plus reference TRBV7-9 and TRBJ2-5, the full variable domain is DTGVSQNPRHKITKRGQNVTFRCDPISEHNRLYWYRQTLGQGPEFLTYFQNEAQLEKSRLLSDRFSAERPKGSFSTLEIQRTEQGDSAMYLCASSPSGTRGGETQYFGPGTRLLVL.

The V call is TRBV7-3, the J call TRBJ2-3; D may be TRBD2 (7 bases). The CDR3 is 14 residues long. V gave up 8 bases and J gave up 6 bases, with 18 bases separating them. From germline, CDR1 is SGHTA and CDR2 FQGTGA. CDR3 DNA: TGTGCCAGCGGGGGCGGGAGATTAACGGATACGCAGTATTTT. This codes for CASGGGRLTDTQYF.

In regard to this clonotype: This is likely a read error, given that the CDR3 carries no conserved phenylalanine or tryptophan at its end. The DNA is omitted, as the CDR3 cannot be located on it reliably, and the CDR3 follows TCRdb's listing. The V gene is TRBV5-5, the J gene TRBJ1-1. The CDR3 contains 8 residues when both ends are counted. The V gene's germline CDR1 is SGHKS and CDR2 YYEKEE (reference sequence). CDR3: CASSLAGS.

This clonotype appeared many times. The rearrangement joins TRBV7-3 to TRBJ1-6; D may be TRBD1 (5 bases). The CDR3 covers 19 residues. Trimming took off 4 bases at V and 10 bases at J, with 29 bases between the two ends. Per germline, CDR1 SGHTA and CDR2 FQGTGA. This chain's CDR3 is CASSSISHPGRGVGSPLHF. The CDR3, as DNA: TGTGCCAGCAGCTCGATTAGTCACCCGGGGCGCGGAGTAGGCTCACCCCTCCACTTT.